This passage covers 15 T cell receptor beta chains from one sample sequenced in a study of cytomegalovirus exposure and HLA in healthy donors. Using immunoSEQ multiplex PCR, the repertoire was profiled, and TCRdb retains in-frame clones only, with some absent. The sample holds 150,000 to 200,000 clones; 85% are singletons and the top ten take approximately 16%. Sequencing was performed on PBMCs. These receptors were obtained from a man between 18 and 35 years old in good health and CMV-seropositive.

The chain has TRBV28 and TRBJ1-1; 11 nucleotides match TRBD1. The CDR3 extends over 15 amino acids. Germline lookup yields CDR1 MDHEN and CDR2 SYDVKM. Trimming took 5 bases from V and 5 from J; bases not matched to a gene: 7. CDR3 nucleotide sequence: TGTGCCAGCAGTCCCCGGACAGGGGGCTGGACTGAAGCTTTCTTT. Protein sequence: CASSPRTGGWTEAFF.

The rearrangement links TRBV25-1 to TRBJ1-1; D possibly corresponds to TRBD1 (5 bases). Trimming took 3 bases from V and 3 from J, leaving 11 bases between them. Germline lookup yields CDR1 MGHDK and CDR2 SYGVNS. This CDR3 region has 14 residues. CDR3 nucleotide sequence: TGTGCCAGCAGTGATGCCCTAGGGGACACTGAAGCTTTCTTT. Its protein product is CASSDALGDTEAFF.

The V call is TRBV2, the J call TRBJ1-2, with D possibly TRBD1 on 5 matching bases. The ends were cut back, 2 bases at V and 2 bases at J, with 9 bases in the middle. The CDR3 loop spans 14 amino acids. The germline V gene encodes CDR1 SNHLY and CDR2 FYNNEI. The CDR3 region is CASSESSGNYGYTF. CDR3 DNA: TGTGCCAGCAGTGAAAGTTCAGGGAACTATGGCTACACCTTC. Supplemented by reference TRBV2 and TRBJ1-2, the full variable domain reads EPEVTQTPSHQVTQMGQEVILRCVPISNHLYFYWYRQILGQKVEFLVSFYNNEISEKSEIFDDQFSVERPDGSNFTLKIRSTKLEDSAMYFCASSESSGNYGYTFGSGTRLTVV.

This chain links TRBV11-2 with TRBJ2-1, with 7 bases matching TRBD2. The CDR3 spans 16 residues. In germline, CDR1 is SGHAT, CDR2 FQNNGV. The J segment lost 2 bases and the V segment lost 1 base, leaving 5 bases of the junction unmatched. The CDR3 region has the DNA TGTGCCAGCAGCTTAGGATATCGGGGGGCCTACAATGAGCAGTTCTTC. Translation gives CASSLGYRGAYNEQFF.

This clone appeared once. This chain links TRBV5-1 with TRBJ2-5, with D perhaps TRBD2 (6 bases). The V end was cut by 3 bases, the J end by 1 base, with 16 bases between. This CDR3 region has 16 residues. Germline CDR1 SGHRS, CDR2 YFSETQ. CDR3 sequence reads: CASSSGVAGTQETQYF. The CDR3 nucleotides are TGCGCCAGCAGCTCGGGGGTAGCAGGGACCCAAGAGACCCAGTACTTC. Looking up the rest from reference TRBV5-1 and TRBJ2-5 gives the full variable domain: KAGVTQTPRYLIKTRGQQVTLSCSPISGHRSVSWYQQTPGQGLQFLFEYFSETQRNKGNFPGRFSGRQFSNSRSEMNVSTLELGDSALYLCASSSGVAGTQETQYFGPGTRLLVL.

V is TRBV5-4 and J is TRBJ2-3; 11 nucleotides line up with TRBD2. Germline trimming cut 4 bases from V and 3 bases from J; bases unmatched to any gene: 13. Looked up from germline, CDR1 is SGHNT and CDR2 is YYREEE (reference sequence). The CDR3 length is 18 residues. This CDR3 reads CASSPRLAGLIGTDTQYF. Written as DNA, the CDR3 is TGTGCCAGCAGCCCAAGACTAGCGGGATTAATCGGGACAGATACGCAGTATTTT.

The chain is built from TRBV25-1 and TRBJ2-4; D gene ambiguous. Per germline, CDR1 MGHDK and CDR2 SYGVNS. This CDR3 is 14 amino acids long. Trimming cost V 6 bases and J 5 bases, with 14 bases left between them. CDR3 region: CASRGLSPQNIQYF. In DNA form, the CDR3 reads TGTGCCAGCAGGGGCCTTTCCCCTCAAAACATTCAGTACTTC.

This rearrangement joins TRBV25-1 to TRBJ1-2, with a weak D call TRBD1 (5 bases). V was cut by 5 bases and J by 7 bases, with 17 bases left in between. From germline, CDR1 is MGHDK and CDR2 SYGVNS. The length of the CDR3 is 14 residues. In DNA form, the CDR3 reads TGTGCCAGCAGTACTTCAGCGGGGGGAGGTGGCTACACCTTC. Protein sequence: CASSTSAGGGGYTF.

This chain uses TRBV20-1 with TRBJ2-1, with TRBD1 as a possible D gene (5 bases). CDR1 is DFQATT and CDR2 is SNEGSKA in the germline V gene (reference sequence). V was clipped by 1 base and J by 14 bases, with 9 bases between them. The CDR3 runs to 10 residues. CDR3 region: CSARGGREFF. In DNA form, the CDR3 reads TGCAGTGCTAGAGGAGGCAGGGAGTTCTTC.

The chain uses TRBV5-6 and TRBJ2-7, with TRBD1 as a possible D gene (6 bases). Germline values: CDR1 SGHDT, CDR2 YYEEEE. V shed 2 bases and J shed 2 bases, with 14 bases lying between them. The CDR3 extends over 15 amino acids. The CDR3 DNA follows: TGTGCCAGCAGCTTCGTACGGGACACTCCCTACGAGCAGTACTTC. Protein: CASSFVRDTPYEQYF.

The DNA for the CDR3 is TGTGCCAGTAGCGGGGACACTGAAGCTTTCTTT. Translating it yields CASSGDTEAFF. V gene TRBV19 combines with J gene TRBJ1-1; D remains unclear. V lost 6 bases and J 3 bases, leaving 5 bases between the germline ends. Germline V gives CDR1 LNHDA, CDR2 SQIVND (reference sequence). The CDR3 has 11 amino acids.

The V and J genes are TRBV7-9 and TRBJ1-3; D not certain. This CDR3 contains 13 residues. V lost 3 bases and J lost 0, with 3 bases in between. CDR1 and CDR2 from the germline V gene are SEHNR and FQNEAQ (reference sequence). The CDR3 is CASSFHSGNTIYF. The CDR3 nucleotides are TGTGCCAGCAGCTTCCACTCTGGAAACACCATATATTTT.

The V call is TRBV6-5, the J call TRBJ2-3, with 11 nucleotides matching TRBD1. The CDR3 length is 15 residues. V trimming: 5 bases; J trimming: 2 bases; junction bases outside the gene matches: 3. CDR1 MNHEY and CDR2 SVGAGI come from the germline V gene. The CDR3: CASSRTGGSTDTQYF. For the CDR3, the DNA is TGTGCCAGCAGTCGGACAGGGGGCTCCACAGATACGCAGTATTTT.

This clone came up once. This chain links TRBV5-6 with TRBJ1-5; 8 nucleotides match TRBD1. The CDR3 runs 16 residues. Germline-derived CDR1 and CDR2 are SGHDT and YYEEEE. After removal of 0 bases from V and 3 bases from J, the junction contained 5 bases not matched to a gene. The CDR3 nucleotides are TGTGCCAGCAGCTTGGCCGGACAGGGTTCCAATCAGCCCCAGCATTTT. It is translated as CASSLAGQGSNQPQHF.

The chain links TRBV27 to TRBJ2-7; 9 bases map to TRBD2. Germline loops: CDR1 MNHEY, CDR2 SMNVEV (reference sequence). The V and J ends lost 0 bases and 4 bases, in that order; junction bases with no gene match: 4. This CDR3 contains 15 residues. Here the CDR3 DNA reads TGTGCCAGCAGTTTATCCGGGACTAGCCGATACGAGCAGTACTTC. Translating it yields CASSLSGTSRYEQYF.